This T cell receptor beta chain was captured by sequencing in a study of T cells in Graves' hyperthyroidism and ophthalmopathy. In its sample, this clonotype was seen many times. The source material, RNA transcripts, was used to amplify TCR beta CDR3 regions. The study used the HTBI primer set for a first-round RT-PCR of the TCR CDR3. MiXCR, applied by TCRdb to the multiplex PCR reads, yields one record per CDR3 protein. The repertoire has 300,000 to 450,000 distinct CDR3 sequences, over 15% of them found once; the top ten carry around 15%. This CDR3 is 14 amino acids long. V was clipped by 1 base and J by 2 bases, with 8 bases between them. The germline CDR1 and CDR2 sequences are MGHRA and YSYEKL.

The TCR sequence derives from a woman aged 40 to 50 with Graves' ophthalmopathy. The material sequenced was blood. The genes are TRBV4-1 and TRBJ1-1, with D tentatively TRBD1 (5 bases). The CDR3 sequence: CASSQGQQNTEAFF. The CDR3 DNA sequence: TGCGCCAGCAGCCAAGGACAGCAAAACACTGAAGCTTTCTTT.